A selection of T cell receptor beta chains follows, all from one sample in a study of vaccination and CD4 T cells after COVID-19. Their antigens remain unidentified. TCRdb independently ran MiXCR on the PCR reads; one entry per CDR3 protein. The sample lists about 9,700 distinct CDR3 sequences, about 48% occurring once. The sample comprised CD4+ T cells from blood, cultured in vitro. The receptors originated from a human donor in good health. Each CDR3 is given with its conserved first and last residue. The D gene is left open where the match is weak. Not all rows give a size; the values are once, few, many and, for expanded clones, a class.

d_call	v_call	j_call	clone_size	cdr3_aa	cdr3_nt
NA	TRBV30	TRBJ1-1	NA	CAWSANTGRTEAFF	TGTGCCTGGAGTGCTAATACCGGGCGGACTGAAGCTTTCTTT
TRBD1	TRBV10-3	TRBJ2-3	NA	CAISEGTGSSDTQYF	TGTGCCATCAGTGAAGGGACAGGGTCTTCAGATACGCAGTATTTT
NA	TRBV11-2	TRBJ2-3	NA	CASSFAFTDTQYF	TGTGCCAGCAGCTTCGCCTTCACAGATACGCAGTATTTT
TRBD1	TRBV6-1	TRBJ1-3	NA	CASRPGTGGAMNTIYF	TGTGCCAGCAGACCCGGGACAGGGGGCGCGATGAACACCATATATTTT
NA	TRBV6-4	TRBJ1-5	NA	CASSRGEDQPQHF	TGTGCCAGCAGTCGGGGCGAGGATCAGCCCCAGCATTTT
NA	TRBV6-1	TRBJ2-2	NA	CASSQHLSGELFF	TGTGCCAGCAGTCAGCACTTATCCGGGGAGCTGTTTTTT
TRBD1	TRBV5-4	TRBJ1-1	NA	CASSWDRGITEAFF	TGTGCCAGCAGCTGGGACAGGGGGATCACTGAAGCTTTCTTT
NA	TRBV2	TRBJ1-1	NA	CASSDQYTEAFF	TGTGCCAGCAGTGATCAGTACACTGAAGCTTTCTTT
TRBD1	TRBV5-1	TRBJ2-4	NA	CASSSKTGTKNIQYF	TGCGCCAGCAGCTCGAAGACAGGGACCAAAAACATTCAGTACTTC
TRBD1	TRBV28	TRBJ1-2	few	CASSLYDRASGYTF	TGTGCCAGCAGTTTATACGACAGGGCCAGCGGCTACACCTTC
NA	TRBV6-1	TRBJ1-1	NA	CASSVAATEAFF	TGTGCCAGCAGTGTGGCAGCCACTGAAGCTTTCTTT
NA	TRBV7-6	TRBJ1-1	NA	CASSLRGENTEAFF	TGTGCCAGCAGCTTAAGGGGGGAAAACACTGAAGCTTTCTTT
NA	TRBV6-1	TRBJ1-2	NA	CASSVQGGYTF	TGTGCCAGCAGTGTCCAGGGAGGCTACACCTTC
TRBD2	TRBV7-9	TRBJ2-7	NA	CASSLAPSGGRLREQYF	TGTGCCAGCAGCTTAGCGCCTAGCGGGGGGCGCCTTCGCGAGCAGTACTTC
NA	TRBV20-1	TRBJ2-2	NA	CSATWNTGELFF	TGCAGTGCTACATGGAACACCGGGGAGCTGTTTTTT
NA	TRBV9	TRBJ2-3	NA	CASTLSGLDTDTQYF	TGTGCCAGCACCCTCTCCGGGCTCGACACAGATACGCAGTATTTT
NA	TRBV6-1	TRBJ1-6	NA	CASTTNSPLHF	TGTGCCAGCACGACTAATTCACCCCTCCACTTT
TRBD1	TRBV14	TRBJ1-2	few	CASSPGQNYGYTF	TGTGCCAGCAGCCCGGGACAGAACTATGGCTACACCTTC
TRBD1	TRBV15	TRBJ2-7	NA	CATSTGSGGISYEQYF	TGTGCCACCAGCACGGGATCAGGGGGCATCTCCTACGAGCAGTACTTC
NA	TRBV20-1	TRBJ2-2	NA	CSAGPGTNTGELFF	TGCAGTGCCGGGCCCGGAACCAACACCGGGGAGCTGTTTTTT
NA	TRBV6-1	TRBJ1-2	NA	CASSTGTHGYTF	TGTGCCAGCAGTACCGGGACTCATGGCTACACCTTC
NA	TRBV28	TRBJ1-5	few	CASSPEPGLGGWSNQPQHF	TGTGCCAGCAGTCCGGAGCCCGGGTTGGGTGGGTGGTCTAATCAGCCCCAGCATTTT
NA	TRBV25-1	TRBJ2-1	NA	CASSYYNEQFF	TGTGCCAGCAGTTACTACAATGAGCAGTTCTTC
NA	TRBV6-1	TRBJ1-1	few	CASSQGTEAFF	TGTGCCAGCAGTCAGGGGACTGAAGCTTTCTTT
TRBD2	TRBV5-1	TRBJ2-7	NA	CASSGGPRAGGSYEQYF	TGCGCCAGCAGCGGGGGTCCCCGAGCGGGGGGATCCTACGAGCAGTACTTC
TRBD2	TRBV2	TRBJ2-3	NA	CACGTSGQSTDTQYF	TGTGCCTGCGGGACTAGCGGGCAGAGCACAGATACGCAGTATTTT
TRBD1	TRBV6-1	TRBJ1-4	NA	CASSEGPGGGLAGGEKLFF	TGTGCCAGCAGTGAAGGCCCAGGGGGCGGCCTAGCGGGAGGTGAAAAACTGTTTTTT
NA	TRBV7-2	TRBJ2-1	NA	CASKPSRAYNEQFF	TGTGCCAGTAAGCCCTCACGGGCTTACAATGAGCAGTTCTTC
TRBD1	TRBV27	TRBJ2-3	NA	CASSLGTGGWGTQYF	TGTGCCAGCAGTTTAGGGACAGGGGGCTGGGGCACGCAGTATTTT
NA	TRBV5-1	TRBJ1-2	NA	CASSLAGFPDSNYGYTF	TGCGCCAGCAGCTTGGCTGGGTTCCCAGACTCTAACTATGGCTACACCTTC
NA	TRBV28	TRBJ2-1	once	CAIEQGLWRGRRNEQFF	TGTGCCATCGAACAGGGTCTCTGGCGGGGGCGCCGAAATGAGCAGTTCTTC
TRBD2	TRBV25-1	TRBJ2-5	NA	CASRTGLALTHQETQYF	TGTGCCAGCAGGACGGGACTAGCGCTGACCCACCAAGAGACCCAGTACTTC
NA	TRBV5-5	TRBJ2-5	NA	CASSSRNVGRETQYF	TGTGCCAGCAGCTCGCGGAATGTGGGCCGGGAGACCCAGTACTTC
TRBD2	TRBV27	TRBJ2-7	few	CASSLSWTSGYEQYF	TGTGCCAGCAGTTTATCTTGGACTAGCGGCTACGAGCAGTACTTC
NA	TRBV27	TRBJ1-5	NA	CASSLLWRQNSNQPQHF	TGTGCCAGCAGTTTATTATGGCGGCAGAATAGCAATCAGCCCCAGCATTTT
NA	TRBV7-9	TRBJ1-2	NA	CASSLMAAQNYGYTF	TGTGCCAGCAGCTTAATGGCGGCACAGAACTATGGCTACACCTTC
NA	TRBV24-1	TRBJ2-7	NA	CATSEPGRSYEQYF	TGTGCCACCAGTGAACCTGGGAGGTCCTACGAGCAGTACTTC
NA	TRBV7-2	TRBJ1-2	few	CASSSGSVGNYGYTF	TGTGCCAGCAGCTCCGGGTCCGTCGGTAACTATGGCTACACCTTC
NA	TRBV5-1	TRBJ2-5	NA	CASSHPRDRRLSQETQYF	TGCGCCAGCAGCCATCCAAGGGACCGGCGCCTATCTCAAGAGACCCAGTACTTC
NA	TRBV20-1	TRBJ2-4	NA	CSARAGTTKNIQYF	TGCAGTGCTCGAGCCGGGACAACAAAAAACATTCAGTACTTC
TRBD1	TRBV28	TRBJ1-5	few	CASREGQGVNQPQHF	TGTGCCAGCAGGGAGGGACAGGGGGTCAATCAGCCCCAGCATTTT
NA	TRBV9	TRBJ1-5	NA	CASSVGSGNSNQPQHF	TGTGCCAGCAGCGTAGGGTCAGGGAATAGCAATCAGCCCCAGCATTTT
NA	TRBV6-5	TRBJ1-2	few	CASSYKSGDNYGYTF	TGTGCCAGCAGTTACAAGTCTGGAGATAACTATGGCTACACCTTC
NA	TRBV19	TRBJ2-1	NA	CASSIAPGLSYNEQFF	TGTGCCAGTAGTATAGCCCCAGGACTCTCCTACAATGAGCAGTTCTTC
TRBD2	TRBV20-1	TRBJ2-3	NA	CSAGPGLAGGPQVDTQYF	TGCAGTGCTGGCCCGGGACTAGCGGGAGGGCCCCAAGTAGATACGCAGTATTTT
NA	TRBV5-6	TRBJ2-7	NA	CASTVAGRELYEQYF	TGTGCCAGCACCGTTGCGGGTAGAGAACTCTACGAGCAGTACTTC
NA	TRBV19	TRBJ1-2	NA	CASRTGPPANYGYTF	TGTGCCTCTCGGACGGGTCCGCCTGCTAACTATGGCTACACCTTC
NA	TRBV12-3/TRBV12-4	TRBJ1-5	few	CASMRSNRDQPQHF	TGTGCCAGCATGCGCTCCAACAGGGATCAGCCCCAGCATTTT
TRBD1	TRBV24-1	TRBJ2-7	NA	CATSDAGTGSYEQYF	TGTGCCACCAGTGACGCCGGGACAGGGTCCTACGAGCAGTACTTC
NA	TRBV4-3	TRBJ1-6	NA	CASSQQEDSPLHF	TGCGCCAGCAGCCAACAGGAGGATTCACCCCTCCACTTT
NA	TRBV27	TRBJ1-5	NA	CASSFRGDSNQPQHF	TGTGCCAGCAGTTTCAGGGGCGATAGCAATCAGCCCCAGCATTTT
NA	TRBV2	TRBJ2-7	NA	CASRAANGNYEQYF	TGTGCCAGCCGGGCGGCTAACGGTAACTACGAGCAGTACTTC
NA	TRBV20-1	TRBJ2-1	NA	CSARESAGRARSYNEQFF	TGCAGTGCTAGAGAGTCGGCGGGCCGGGCTCGTTCCTACAATGAGCAGTTCTTC
TRBD2	TRBV7-2	TRBJ2-1	few	CASSLAVRTSGAIYNEQFF	TGTGCCAGCAGCTTAGCCGTGAGGACTAGCGGGGCGATCTACAATGAGCAGTTCTTC
TRBD1	TRBV28	TRBJ1-2	few	CASSSLNRQGFYGYTF	TGTGCCAGCAGTTCGCTAAATCGACAGGGCTTCTATGGCTACACCTTC